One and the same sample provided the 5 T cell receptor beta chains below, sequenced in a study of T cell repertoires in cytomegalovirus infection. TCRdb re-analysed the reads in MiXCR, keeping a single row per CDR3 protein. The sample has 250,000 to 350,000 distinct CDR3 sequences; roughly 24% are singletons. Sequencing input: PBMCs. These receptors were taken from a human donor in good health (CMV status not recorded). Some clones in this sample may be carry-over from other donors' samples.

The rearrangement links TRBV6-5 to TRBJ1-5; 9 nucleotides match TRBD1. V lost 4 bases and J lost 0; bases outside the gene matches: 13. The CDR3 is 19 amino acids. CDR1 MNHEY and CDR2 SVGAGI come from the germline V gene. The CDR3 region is CASSSLQGARTYSNQPQHF. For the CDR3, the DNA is TGTGCCAGCAGTTCCTTACAGGGGGCTCGGACTTATAGCAATCAGCCCCAGCATTTT.

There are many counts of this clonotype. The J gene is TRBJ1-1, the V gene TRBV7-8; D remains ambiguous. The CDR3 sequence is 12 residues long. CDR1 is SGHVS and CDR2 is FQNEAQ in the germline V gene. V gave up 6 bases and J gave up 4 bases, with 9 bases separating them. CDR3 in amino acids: CASRDGSTEAFF. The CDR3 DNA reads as TGTGCCAGCAGGGATGGCTCCACTGAAGCTTTCTTT.

DNA of the CDR3: TGTGCCAGCACTGGGACAGGGGCCTACAATGAGCAGTTCTTC. Translation: CASTGTGAYNEQFF. V gene TRBV6-1 combines with J gene TRBJ2-1; 10 nucleotides align to TRBD1. With V trimmed by 7 bases and J by 2 bases, 2 bases remained unmatched. Looked up from germline, CDR1 is MNHNS and CDR2 is SASEGT. The CDR3 has 14 amino acids.

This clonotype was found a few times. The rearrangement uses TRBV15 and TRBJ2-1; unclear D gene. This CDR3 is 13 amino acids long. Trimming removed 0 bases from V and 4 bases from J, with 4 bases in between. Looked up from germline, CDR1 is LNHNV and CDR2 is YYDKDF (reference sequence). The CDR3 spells CATSRDQYNEQFF. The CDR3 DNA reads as TGTGCCACCAGCAGAGACCAGTACAATGAGCAGTTCTTC.

CDR3 loop: CASSQGGTGELFF. DNA for the CDR3: TGTGCCAGCAGCCAAGGAGGGACCGGGGAGCTGTTTTTT. The chain recombines TRBV14 with TRBJ2-2, with D perhaps TRBD2 (5 bases). The germline V and J ends were trimmed by 1 base and 5 bases, with 5 bases remaining between them. Germline-derived CDR1 and CDR2 are SGHDN and FVKESK. The CDR3 has 13 amino acids.